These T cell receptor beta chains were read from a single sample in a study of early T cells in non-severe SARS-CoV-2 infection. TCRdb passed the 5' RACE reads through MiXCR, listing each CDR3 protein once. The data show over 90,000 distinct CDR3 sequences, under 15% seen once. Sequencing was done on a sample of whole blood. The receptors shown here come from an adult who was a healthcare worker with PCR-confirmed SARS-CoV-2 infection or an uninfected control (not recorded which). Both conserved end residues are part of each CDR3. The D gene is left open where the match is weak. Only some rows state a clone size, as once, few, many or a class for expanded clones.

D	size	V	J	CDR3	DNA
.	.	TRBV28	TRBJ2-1	CASSLGASPFF	TGTGCCAGCAGTTTGGGGGCTAGCCCGTTCTTC
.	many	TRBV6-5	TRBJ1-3	CASSYSIHSGNTIYF	TGTGCCAGCAGTTACTCAATACACTCTGGAAACACCATATATTTT
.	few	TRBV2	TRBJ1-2	CASGTRPNYGYTF	TGTGCCAGCGGGACGAGGCCTAACTATGGCTACACCTTC
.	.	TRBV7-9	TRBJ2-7	CASSRAGATYEQYF	TGTGCCAGCAGCCGCGCAGGGGCCACCTACGAGCAGTACTTC
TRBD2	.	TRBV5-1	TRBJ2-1	CATSLGTSGYNEQFF	TGCGCCACCTCGCTGGGGACTAGTGGGTACAATGAGCAGTTCTTC
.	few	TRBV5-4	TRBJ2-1	CASSLSQAAYNEQFF	TGTGCCAGCAGCTTGTCCCAGGCAGCCTACAATGAGCAGTTCTTC
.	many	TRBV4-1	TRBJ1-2	CASSQRTDSYGYTF	TGCGCCAGCAGCCAGAGGACAGATTCCTATGGCTACACCTTC
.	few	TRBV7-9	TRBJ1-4	CASSLYATNEKLFF	TGTGCCAGCAGCTTGTATGCAACTAATGAAAAACTGTTTTTT
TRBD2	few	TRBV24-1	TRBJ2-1	CATSEGSGRARNEQFF	TGTGCCACCAGTGAAGGTAGCGGGAGGGCCAGGAATGAGCAGTTCTTC
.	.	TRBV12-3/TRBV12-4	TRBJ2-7	CASSPGAPGTYEQYF	TGTGCCAGCAGTCCCGGGGCCCCCGGTACCTACGAGCAGTACTTC
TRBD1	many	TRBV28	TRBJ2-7	CASSSGQFSYEQYF	TGTGCCAGCAGTTCGGGACAGTTCTCCTACGAGCAGTACTTC
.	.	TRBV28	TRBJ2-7	CASSSVAVLDEQYF	TGTGCCAGCAGTTCTGTCGCTGTACTCGACGAGCAGTACTTC
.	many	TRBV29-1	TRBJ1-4	CSVSSGGRWDEKLFF	TGCAGCGTATCGTCTGGGGGACGGTGGGATGAAAAACTGTTTTTT
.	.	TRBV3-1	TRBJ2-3	CASSRLPISTDTQYF	TGTGCCAGCAGCCGGCTACCTATAAGCACAGATACGCAGTATTTT
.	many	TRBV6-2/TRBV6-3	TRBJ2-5	CASSYPLRGEETQYF	TGTGCCAGCAGTTATCCGCTTAGGGGTGAAGAGACCCAGTACTTC
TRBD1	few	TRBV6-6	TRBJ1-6	CASSQIPGQGNSPLHF	TGTGCCAGCAGCCAGATTCCGGGACAGGGGAATTCACCCCTCCACTTT
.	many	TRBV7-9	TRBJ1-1	CASSTMTEGTEAFF	TGTGCCAGCAGCACAATGACGGAGGGCACTGAAGCTTTCTTT
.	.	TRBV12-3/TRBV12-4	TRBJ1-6	CASSLDSFNSPLHF	TGTGCCAGCAGTTTAGATAGTTTCAATTCACCCCTCCACTTT
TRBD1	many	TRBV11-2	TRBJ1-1	CASSLTDRRTEAFF	TGTGCCAGCAGCTTAACGGACAGGCGCACTGAAGCTTTCTTT
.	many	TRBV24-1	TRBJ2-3	CATSDPKEGVVRPDTQYF	TGTGCCACCAGTGATCCCAAGGAGGGGGTTGTTCGGCCAGATACGCAGTATTTT
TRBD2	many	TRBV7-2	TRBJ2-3	CASSLAGREGTDTQYF	TGTGCCAGCAGCTTAGCGGGGCGGGAGGGCACAGATACGCAGTATTTT
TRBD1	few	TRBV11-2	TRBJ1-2	CASSLLLTGVNYGYTF	TGTGCCAGCAGCTTGCTATTGACAGGGGTTAACTATGGCTACACCTTC
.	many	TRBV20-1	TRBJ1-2	CSAIANYGYTF	TGCAGTGCTATAGCTAACTATGGCTACACCTTC
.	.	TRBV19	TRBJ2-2	CASSSFGGANTGELFF	TGTGCCAGTAGTAGTTTTGGGGGCGCAAACACCGGGGAGCTGTTTTTT
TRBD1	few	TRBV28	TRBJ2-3	CASSLFGQGSADTQYF	TGTGCCAGCAGTTTATTCGGACAGGGGTCGGCAGATACGCAGTATTTT
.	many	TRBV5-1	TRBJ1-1	CASSLVRGSAMYTEAFF	TGCGCCAGCAGCTTGGTAAGGGGATCGGCTATGTACACTGAAGCTTTCTTT
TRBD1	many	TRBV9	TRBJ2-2	CASSVTGGASGELFF	TGTGCCAGCAGCGTGACAGGGGGCGCCTCCGGGGAGCTGTTTTTT
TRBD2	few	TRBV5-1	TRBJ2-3	CASSIGTSGKDTQYF	TGCGCCAGCAGCATTGGGACTAGCGGGAAAGATACGCAGTATTTT
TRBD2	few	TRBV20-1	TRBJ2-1	CSAETPRLAENEQFF	TGCAGTGCCGAAACTCCCCGACTAGCGGAAAATGAGCAGTTCTTC
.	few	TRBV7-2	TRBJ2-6	CASSFRGKQIGVNVLTF	TGTGCCAGCAGCTTTAGAGGGAAGCAAATAGGGGTCAACGTCCTGACTTTC
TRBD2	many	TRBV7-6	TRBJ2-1	CASSRSGGSYNEQFF	TGTGCCAGCAGCCGTAGCGGGGGCTCCTACAATGAGCAGTTCTTC
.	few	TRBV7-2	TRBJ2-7	CASSLVGSYSYEQYF	TGTGCCAGCAGCTTAGTAGGCAGCTACTCCTACGAGCAGTACTTC
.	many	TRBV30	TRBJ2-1	CALDSRAEGQFF	TGTGCCTTGGACAGCCGGGCGGAGGGGCAGTTCTTC
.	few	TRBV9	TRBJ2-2	CASSVRPQSGELFF	TGTGCCAGCAGCGTCCGGCCCCAATCCGGGGAGCTGTTTTTT
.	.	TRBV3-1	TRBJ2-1	CASSLLRGLDNEQFF	TGTGCCAGCAGCCTGCTTCGGGGACTGGACAATGAGCAGTTCTTC
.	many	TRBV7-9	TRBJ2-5	CASSGLQETQYF	TGTGCCAGCAGCGGCCTCCAAGAGACCCAGTACTTC
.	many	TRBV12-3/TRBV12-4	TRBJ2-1	CASTDLGASYNEQFF	TGTGCCAGCACCGATCTGGGGGCGAGCTACAATGAGCAGTTCTTC
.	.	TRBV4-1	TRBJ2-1	CASSLGWTDRNEQFF	TGCGCCAGCAGCTTGGGATGGACAGACAGGAATGAGCAGTTCTTC
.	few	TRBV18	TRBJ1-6	CASSPGRRNSPLHF	TGTGCCAGCTCACCAGGACGGAGAAATTCACCCCTCCACTTT
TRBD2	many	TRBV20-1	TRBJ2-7	CSAIAGGTYEQYF	TGCAGTGCCATAGCGGGAGGGACCTACGAGCAGTACTTC
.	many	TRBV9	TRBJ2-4	CASSGAQGDIQYF	TGTGCCAGCAGCGGGGCCCAAGGGGACATTCAGTACTTC
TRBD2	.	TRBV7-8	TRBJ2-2	CASSLGGLAGTGELFF	TGTGCCAGCAGCTTAGGGGGACTAGCGGGGACCGGGGAGCTGTTTTTT
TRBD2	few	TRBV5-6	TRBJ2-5	CASSTTSGSGETQYF	TGTGCCAGCAGTACGACTAGCGGGAGCGGGGAGACCCAGTACTTC
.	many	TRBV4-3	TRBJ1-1	CASSQRDGSNTEAFF	TGCGCCAGCAGCCAACGGGACGGGTCGAACACTGAAGCTTTCTTT
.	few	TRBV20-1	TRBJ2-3	CSEKIASDRTDTQYF	TGCAGCGAGAAGATAGCTTCGGACCGCACAGATACGCAGTATTTT
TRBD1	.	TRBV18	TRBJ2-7	CASSPNRGDYYEQYF	TGTGCCAGCTCACCAAACAGGGGGGATTATTACGAGCAGTACTTC
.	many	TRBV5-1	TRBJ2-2	CASSVSGGELFF	TGCGCCAGCAGCGTGTCTGGCGGGGAGCTGTTTTTT
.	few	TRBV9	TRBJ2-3	CASSVAPGDNTDTQYF	TGTGCCAGCAGCGTAGCCCCCGGGGACAACACAGATACGCAGTATTTT
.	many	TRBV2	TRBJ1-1	CASSEEHGTEAFF	TGTGCCAGCAGTGAAGAGCATGGAACTGAAGCTTTCTTT
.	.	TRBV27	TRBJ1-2	CATRRGGLGYTF	TGTGCCACCAGGCGGGGGGGGCTGGGCTACACCTTC
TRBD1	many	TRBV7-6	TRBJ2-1	CASSPGTGKGNEQFF	TGTGCCAGCAGCCCAGGGACAGGGAAGGGAAATGAGCAGTTCTTC
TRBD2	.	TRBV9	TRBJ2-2	CASSGSGANTGELFF	TGTGCCAGCAGCGGCAGCGGGGCGAACACCGGGGAGCTGTTTTTT
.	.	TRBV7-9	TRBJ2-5	CASSLSVDRETQYF	TGTGCCAGCAGCTTATCGGTAGATCGAGAGACCCAGTACTTC
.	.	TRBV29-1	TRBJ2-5	CSVSRGETQYF	TGCAGCGTTTCTCGGGGGGAGACCCAGTACTTC
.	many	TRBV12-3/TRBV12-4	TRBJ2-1	CASSGGLTPYNEQFF	TGTGCCAGCAGCGGCGGCTTAACTCCGTACAATGAGCAGTTCTTC